This is a list of T cell receptor beta chains from one sample in a study of T cell responses to AZD1222 COVID-19 vaccine. TCRdb's table, derived via immunoSEQ multiplex PCR, lists solely in-frame clones and lacks some. The sample includes approximately 140,000 clones, 90% of them seen just once. Sequenced material: peripheral blood, taken 28 days after the second AZD1222 dose. These receptors were collected from an adult who received the AZD1222 COVID-19 vaccine. Both conserved end residues are part of each CDR3. The D gene is left open where the match is weak. Clone size is not always given. Where it is, it says once, few, many or a class for expanded clones.

cdr3_nt: TGTGCCAGCTCACCGGGAAGCTTAGCCAAAAACATTCAGTACTTC
cdr3_aa: CASSPGSLAKNIQYF
j_call: TRBJ2-4
v_call: TRBV18
clone_size: -
d_call: -

cdr3_nt: TGCGCCAGCAGCCAAGACACGACAACTAATGAAAAACTGTTTTTT
cdr3_aa: CASSQDTTTNEKLFF
j_call: TRBJ1-4
v_call: TRBV4-1
clone_size: -
d_call: -

cdr3_nt: TGCGCCAGCAGCTCCCGACGGAACACTGAAGCTTTCTTT
cdr3_aa: CASSSRRNTEAFF
j_call: TRBJ1-1
v_call: TRBV5-1
clone_size: -
d_call: -

cdr3_nt: TGTGCCAGCAGTCCGCGGACAGGTAGCCTGGGGGAGCAGTACTTC
cdr3_aa: CASSPRTGSLGEQYF
j_call: TRBJ2-7
v_call: TRBV2
clone_size: -
d_call: TRBD1

cdr3_nt: TGTGCCAGCAGCTCAGGGGTAGCGACTGAAGCTTTCTTT
cdr3_aa: CASSSGVATEAFF
j_call: TRBJ1-1
v_call: TRBV7-8
clone_size: -
d_call: -

cdr3_nt: TGTGCCAGCAGACTTACAGGGGTACGGAATCAGCCCCAGCATTTT
cdr3_aa: CASRLTGVRNQPQHF
j_call: TRBJ1-5
v_call: TRBV27
clone_size: -
d_call: TRBD1

cdr3_nt: TGTGCCAGCAACACAGGGATCCCCTACGAGCAGTACTTC
cdr3_aa: CASNTGIPYEQYF
j_call: TRBJ2-7
v_call: TRBV6-5
clone_size: -
d_call: -

cdr3_nt: TGTGCCAGCACCCCTCTTAGCGGGAGGGCCGGTTACAATGAGCAGTTCTTC
cdr3_aa: CASTPLSGRAGYNEQFF
j_call: TRBJ2-1
v_call: TRBV11-2
clone_size: -
d_call: TRBD2

cdr3_nt: TGCAGCGTACACAGGGGACTGTCTATGAACACTGAAGCTTTCTTT
cdr3_aa: CSVHRGLSMNTEAFF
j_call: TRBJ1-1
v_call: TRBV29-1
clone_size: -
d_call: TRBD1

cdr3_nt: TGTGCCATCAGTGCCCTGGGAAACAACACTGAAGCTTTCTTT
cdr3_aa: CAISALGNNTEAFF
j_call: TRBJ1-1
v_call: TRBV10-3
clone_size: -
d_call: -

cdr3_nt: TGTGCCAGCTCACCATTCGAGGGGACAGATACGCAGTATTTT
cdr3_aa: CASSPFEGTDTQYF
j_call: TRBJ2-3
v_call: TRBV18
clone_size: -
d_call: -

cdr3_nt: TGTGCCATCAGGGACAACTATGGCTACACCTTC
cdr3_aa: CAIRDNYGYTF
j_call: TRBJ1-2
v_call: TRBV10-3
clone_size: -
d_call: -

cdr3_nt: TGTGCCAGCAATTTCGGAGGTTCCTACAATGAGCAGTTCTTC
cdr3_aa: CASNFGGSYNEQFF
j_call: TRBJ2-1
v_call: TRBV27
clone_size: -
d_call: -

cdr3_nt: TGTGCCTGGAGTAGGACAGGCCATCTTCTCTTTTCTAACTATGGCTACACCTTC
cdr3_aa: CAWSRTGHLLFSNYGYTF
j_call: TRBJ1-2
v_call: TRBV30
clone_size: -
d_call: TRBD1

cdr3_nt: TGTGCCAGCAGTCCGCACAGGGAGGTGGCTGAAGCTTTCTTT
cdr3_aa: CASSPHREVAEAFF
j_call: TRBJ1-1
v_call: TRBV27
clone_size: -
d_call: -

cdr3_nt: TGTGCCTTTAGGGAAGTGGGCGAAAATCGGGAAAAACTGTTTTTT
cdr3_aa: CAFREVGENREKLFF
j_call: TRBJ1-4
v_call: TRBV30
clone_size: -
d_call: -

cdr3_nt: TGTGCCAGCAGCCGAGGGGGACTGAACACTGAAGCTTTCTTT
cdr3_aa: CASSRGGLNTEAFF
j_call: TRBJ1-1
v_call: TRBV5-6
clone_size: -
d_call: -

cdr3_nt: TGTGCCAGTAGGGCTCTGTCGGATCAGCCCCAGCATTTT
cdr3_aa: CASRALSDQPQHF
j_call: TRBJ1-5
v_call: TRBV19
clone_size: -
d_call: -

cdr3_nt: TGTGCCAGCAGCCAGCAGGGAGGTACTGAAGCTTTCTTT
cdr3_aa: CASSQQGGTEAFF
j_call: TRBJ1-1
v_call: TRBV11-2
clone_size: -
d_call: -

cdr3_nt: TGTGCCAGCAGACGCCAAGATACGCAGTATTTT
cdr3_aa: CASRRQDTQYF
j_call: TRBJ2-3
v_call: TRBV6-5
clone_size: -
d_call: -

cdr3_nt: TGTGGTTCGGGTCGGGTGAACACTGAAGCTTTCTTT
cdr3_aa: CGSGRVNTEAFF
j_call: TRBJ1-1
v_call: TRBV2
clone_size: -
d_call: -

cdr3_nt: TGTGCCAGCAGCTTAGAGTTTTACACCGGGGAGCTGTTTTTT
cdr3_aa: CASSLEFYTGELFF
j_call: TRBJ2-2
v_call: TRBV7-9
clone_size: -
d_call: -

cdr3_nt: TGTGCCAGTAGTATGGTTGGGAGGGAGGAAGCTTTCTTT
cdr3_aa: CASSMVGREEAFF
j_call: TRBJ1-1
v_call: TRBV19
clone_size: -
d_call: -

cdr3_nt: TGTGCCAGCAGTTTCGGGGGCTGGACCGGGGAGCTGTTTTTT
cdr3_aa: CASSFGGWTGELFF
j_call: TRBJ2-2
v_call: TRBV27
clone_size: once
d_call: -

cdr3_nt: TGCAGCGTTGATGGTGAAGCTTTCTTT
cdr3_aa: CSVDGEAFF
j_call: TRBJ1-1
v_call: TRBV29-1
clone_size: -
d_call: -

cdr3_nt: TGTGCCAGCAGTTGGGGACAGGGGTTTGGGGACAATGAGCAGTTCTTC
cdr3_aa: CASSWGQGFGDNEQFF
j_call: TRBJ2-1
v_call: TRBV27
clone_size: few
d_call: TRBD1

cdr3_nt: TGCGCCAGCAGCGCTGACAGTGGGGTCTCCTACAATGAGCAGTTCTTC
cdr3_aa: CASSADSGVSYNEQFF
j_call: TRBJ2-1
v_call: TRBV5-1
clone_size: -
d_call: -

cdr3_nt: TGCGCCAGCAGTGAGTCGGCCTGGGAGACCCAGTACTTC
cdr3_aa: CASSESAWETQYF
j_call: TRBJ2-5
v_call: TRBV10-1
clone_size: once
d_call: -

cdr3_nt: TGTGCCACCAGCAGAGGAACACAAACCTCCTACGAGCAGTACTTC
cdr3_aa: CATSRGTQTSYEQYF
j_call: TRBJ2-7
v_call: TRBV15
clone_size: -
d_call: -

cdr3_nt: TGTGCCAGCAGCCAAGCGTTTCAGGGGGCATACACTGAAGCTTTCTTT
cdr3_aa: CASSQAFQGAYTEAFF
j_call: TRBJ1-1
v_call: TRBV14
clone_size: once
d_call: TRBD1

cdr3_nt: TGTGCCAGCAGTTTAGGGGGTGATGAGCAGTTCTTC
cdr3_aa: CASSLGGDEQFF
j_call: TRBJ2-1
v_call: TRBV27
clone_size: -
d_call: -

cdr3_nt: TGTGCCAGCAGCTTAGGGACTAGCGGCGCAGATACGCAGTATTTT
cdr3_aa: CASSLGTSGADTQYF
j_call: TRBJ2-3
v_call: TRBV7-6
clone_size: -
d_call: TRBD2

cdr3_nt: TGTGCCAGCAGGTCCGGGACTACACTAACCGGGGAGCTGTTTTTT
cdr3_aa: CASRSGTTLTGELFF
j_call: TRBJ2-2
v_call: TRBV6-1
clone_size: -
d_call: TRBD2

cdr3_nt: TGTGCCAGCAGTCTGGGACAGGGGGGCTCTGGGGCCAACGTCCTGACTTTC
cdr3_aa: CASSLGQGGSGANVLTF
j_call: TRBJ2-6
v_call: TRBV6-6
clone_size: -
d_call: TRBD1

cdr3_nt: TGTGCCAGCAGCCCGTTCCCGGAGGGTGAGCAGTTCTTC
cdr3_aa: CASSPFPEGEQFF
j_call: TRBJ2-1
v_call: TRBV3-1/TRBV3-2
clone_size: -
d_call: -

cdr3_nt: TGTGTCAGAGGGTTTTCCCCATTCTCTGGAAACACCATATATTTT
cdr3_aa: CVRGFSPFSGNTIYF
j_call: TRBJ1-3
v_call: TRBV7-5
clone_size: -
d_call: -

cdr3_nt: TGTGCCAGCAGTGGGAGCGGGAGCTGGGGGGATACGCAGTATTTT
cdr3_aa: CASSGSGSWGDTQYF
j_call: TRBJ2-3
v_call: TRBV6-6
clone_size: -
d_call: TRBD2

cdr3_nt: TGTGCCAGCAGCCCACATTCGGGACAGGGAAGGACTGAAGCTTTCTTT
cdr3_aa: CASSPHSGQGRTEAFF
j_call: TRBJ1-1
v_call: TRBV7-9
clone_size: once
d_call: TRBD1

cdr3_nt: TGTGCCAGCAGCGTAGCTCCGGGGAGGAATAGGGAAGCTTTCTTT
cdr3_aa: CASSVAPGRNREAFF
j_call: TRBJ1-1
v_call: TRBV9
clone_size: once
d_call: -

cdr3_nt: TGTGCCAGTGGACAGGGGGTTAACTATGGCTACACCTTC
cdr3_aa: CASGQGVNYGYTF
j_call: TRBJ1-2
v_call: TRBV19
clone_size: once
d_call: TRBD1

cdr3_nt: TGTGCCAGTAGTATTCAGGGACAGCGAACAGATACGCAGTATTTT
cdr3_aa: CASSIQGQRTDTQYF
j_call: TRBJ2-3
v_call: TRBV19
clone_size: once
d_call: TRBD1

cdr3_nt: TGTGCCAGCAGTAAGACAGGGGGGTCCTACGAGCAGTACTTC
cdr3_aa: CASSKTGGSYEQYF
j_call: TRBJ2-7
v_call: TRBV6-5
clone_size: -
d_call: TRBD1

cdr3_nt: TGTGCCAGCAGTCCTCAAGCCCAGGGCTCAGATACGCAGTATTTT
cdr3_aa: CASSPQAQGSDTQYF
j_call: TRBJ2-3
v_call: TRBV27
clone_size: -
d_call: -

cdr3_nt: TGTGCCAGCAGCCAAGCGGGACAGAAAGAGACCCAGTACTTC
cdr3_aa: CASSQAGQKETQYF
j_call: TRBJ2-5
v_call: TRBV4-2
clone_size: -
d_call: TRBD1

cdr3_nt: TGTGCCAGCAGCACGGACAGGGCTGGCTACACCTTC
cdr3_aa: CASSTDRAGYTF
j_call: TRBJ1-2
v_call: TRBV7-9
clone_size: -
d_call: TRBD1

cdr3_nt: TGCGCCAGCAGCGTGACTAGCGGGGCCTACAATGAGCAGTTCTTC
cdr3_aa: CASSVTSGAYNEQFF
j_call: TRBJ2-1
v_call: TRBV10-1
clone_size: -
d_call: TRBD2

cdr3_nt: TGTGCCAGCCGCCCCGGGACTAGCACCGGGGAGCTGTTTTTT
cdr3_aa: CASRPGTSTGELFF
j_call: TRBJ2-2
v_call: TRBV6-4
clone_size: -
d_call: TRBD2

cdr3_nt: TGCGCCAGCAGTGGTGAAAGGGAGTATGGCTACACCTTC
cdr3_aa: CASSGEREYGYTF
j_call: TRBJ1-2
v_call: TRBV10-1
clone_size: -
d_call: -

cdr3_nt: TGTGCCAGCAGCTCCCCGGGGGGCCCCGCGATAGCCGGGGAGCTGTTTTTT
cdr3_aa: CASSSPGGPAIAGELFF
j_call: TRBJ2-2
v_call: TRBV5-4
clone_size: -
d_call: -

cdr3_nt: TGTGCCAGCAGCGTACCCGGGACAGGGGCGGACTCACCCCTCCACTTT
cdr3_aa: CASSVPGTGADSPLHF
j_call: TRBJ1-6
v_call: TRBV11-1
clone_size: -
d_call: TRBD1

cdr3_nt: TGTGCCAGCAGCCAAGATCTGGGGGGAGGCACAGATACGCAGTATTTT
cdr3_aa: CASSQDLGGGTDTQYF
j_call: TRBJ2-3
v_call: TRBV3-1/TRBV3-2
clone_size: -
d_call: -

cdr3_nt: TGTGCCAGCAGCCGTCCTGAGGTTGGGTTAGGCTCCTACGAGCAGTACTTC
cdr3_aa: CASSRPEVGLGSYEQYF
j_call: TRBJ2-7
v_call: TRBV7-9
clone_size: -
d_call: -

cdr3_nt: TGTGCCAGCAGGCCGGGACAGGAAACCCAAGCTAACTATGGCTACACCTTC
cdr3_aa: CASRPGQETQANYGYTF
j_call: TRBJ1-2
v_call: TRBV7-9
clone_size: -
d_call: TRBD1

cdr3_nt: TGTGCCAGCAGCGTAGGCACAGGGATGAACACTGAAGCTTTCTTT
cdr3_aa: CASSVGTGMNTEAFF
j_call: TRBJ1-1
v_call: TRBV9
clone_size: -
d_call: -